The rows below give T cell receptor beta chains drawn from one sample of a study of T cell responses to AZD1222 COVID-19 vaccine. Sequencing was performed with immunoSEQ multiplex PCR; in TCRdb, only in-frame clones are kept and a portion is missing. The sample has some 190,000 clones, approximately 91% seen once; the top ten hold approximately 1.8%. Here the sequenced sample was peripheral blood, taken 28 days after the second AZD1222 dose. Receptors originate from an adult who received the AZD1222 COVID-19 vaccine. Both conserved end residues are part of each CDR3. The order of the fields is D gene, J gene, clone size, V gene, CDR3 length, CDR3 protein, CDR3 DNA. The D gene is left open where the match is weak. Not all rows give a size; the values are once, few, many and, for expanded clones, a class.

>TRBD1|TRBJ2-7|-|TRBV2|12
CASRQGTYEQYF
TGTGCCAGCAGACAGGGGACCTACGAGCAGTACTTC
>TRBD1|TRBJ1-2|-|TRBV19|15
CASRRGTDANYGYTF
TGTGCCAGTAGGAGAGGGACAGACGCTAACTATGGCTACACCTTC
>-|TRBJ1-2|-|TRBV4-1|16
CASSQPGHTINYGYTF
TGCGCCAGCAGCCAACCGGGACACACGATTAACTATGGCTACACCTTC
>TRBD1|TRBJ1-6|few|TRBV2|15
CASSASDRGGSPLHF
TGTGCCAGCAGCGCCTCGGACAGGGGAGGTTCACCCCTCCACTTT
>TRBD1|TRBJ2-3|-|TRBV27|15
CASYKTGTGIDTQYF
TGTGCCAGCTATAAAACCGGGACAGGGATAGATACGCAGTATTTT
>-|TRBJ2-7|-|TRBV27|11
CASRGGYEQYF
TGTGCCAGCAGGGGAGGCTACGAGCAGTACTTC
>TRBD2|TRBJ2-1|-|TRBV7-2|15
CASSLVASGSLEQFF
TGTGCCAGCAGCTTAGTGGCTAGCGGGAGTTTGGAGCAGTTCTTC
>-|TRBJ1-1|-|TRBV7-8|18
CASSLYWGDSPLNTEAFF
TGTGCCAGCAGCTTATATTGGGGGGATTCCCCTTTGAACACTGAAGCTTTCTTT
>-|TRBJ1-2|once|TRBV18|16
CASSPTQQISWHGYTF
TGTGCCAGCTCACCCACCCAGCAGATCTCGTGGCATGGCTACACCTTC
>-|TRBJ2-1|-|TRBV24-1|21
CATSEPRRSLAPHPSYNEQFF
TGTGCCACCAGTGAACCTCGGCGCTCACTAGCACCCCACCCCTCCTACAATGAGCAGTTCTTC
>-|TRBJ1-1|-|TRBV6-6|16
CASSYARQGFEPEAFF
TGTGCCAGCAGTTACGCAAGGCAGGGATTCGAACCTGAAGCTTTCTTT
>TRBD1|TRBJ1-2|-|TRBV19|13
CASIRQGAWGYTF
TGTGCCAGTATTCGACAGGGGGCCTGGGGCTACACCTTC
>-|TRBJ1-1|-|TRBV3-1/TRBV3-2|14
CASSQGPTMGEAFF
TGTGCCAGCAGCCAAGGGCCCACTATGGGTGAAGCTTTCTTT
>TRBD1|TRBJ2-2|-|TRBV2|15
CASRTGSGNTGELFF
TGTGCCAGCAGGACAGGGAGCGGGAACACCGGGGAGCTGTTTTTT
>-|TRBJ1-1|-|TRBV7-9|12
CASMSGVTEAFF
TGTGCCAGCATGAGTGGCGTCACTGAAGCTTTCTTT
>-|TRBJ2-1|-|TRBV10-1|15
CASSVGGVGNNEQFF
TGCGCCAGCAGTGTAGGGGGAGTAGGTAACAATGAGCAGTTCTTC
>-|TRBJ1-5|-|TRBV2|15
CASSEDGGSNQPQHF
TGTGCCAGCAGTGAAGATGGAGGGAGCAATCAGCCCCAGCATTTT
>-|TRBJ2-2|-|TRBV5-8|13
CASSGSLTGELFF
TGTGCCAGCAGCGGGAGCCTTACCGGGGAGCTGTTTTTT
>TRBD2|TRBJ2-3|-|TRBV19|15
CASRGLAASTDTQYF
TGTGCCAGTAGAGGACTAGCAGCTAGCACAGATACGCAGTATTTT
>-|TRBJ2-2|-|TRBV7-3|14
CASSSGTNTGELFF
TGTGCCAGCAGCTCCGGAACGAACACCGGGGAGCTGTTTTTT
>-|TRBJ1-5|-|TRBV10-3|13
CAIAQVPEGPQHF
TGTGCCATCGCGCAGGTCCCTGAGGGGCCCCAGCATTTT
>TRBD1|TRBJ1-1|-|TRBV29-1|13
CSVAQGASTEAFF
TGCAGCGTAGCCCAGGGGGCGTCCACTGAAGCTTTCTTT
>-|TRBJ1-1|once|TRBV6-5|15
CASSIKQGGSTEAFF
TGTGCCAGCAGTATCAAGCAGGGAGGGAGCACTGAAGCTTTCTTT
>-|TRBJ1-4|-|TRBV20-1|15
CSASREGATNEKLFF
TGCAGTGCGAGTCGGGAAGGGGCTACTAATGAAAAACTGTTTTTT
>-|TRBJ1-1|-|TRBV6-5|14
CASSYSQGGTEAFF
TGTGCCAGCAGTTACTCGCAGGGAGGGACTGAAGCTTTCTTT
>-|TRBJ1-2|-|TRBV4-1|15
CASSQESTVTYGYTF
TGCGCCAGCAGCCAAGAGTCCACAGTAACCTATGGCTACACCTTC
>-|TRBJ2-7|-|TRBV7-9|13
CASSPRGPGEQYF
TGTGCCAGCAGCCCCAGGGGACCGGGCGAGCAGTACTTC
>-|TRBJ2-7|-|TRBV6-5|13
CASRDEGDREQYF
TGTGCCAGCAGGGACGAGGGGGATCGGGAGCAGTACTTC
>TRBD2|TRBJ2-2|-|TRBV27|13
CASRGEGTGELFF
TGTGCCAGCAGGGGGGAGGGCACCGGGGAGCTGTTTTTT
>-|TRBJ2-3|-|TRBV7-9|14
CASTNKADTDTQYF
TGTGCCAGCACTAATAAAGCAGACACAGATACGCAGTATTTT
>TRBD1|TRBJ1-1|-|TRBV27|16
CASSWQPGQGSTEAFF
TGTGCCAGCAGTTGGCAACCGGGACAGGGATCCACTGAAGCTTTCTTT
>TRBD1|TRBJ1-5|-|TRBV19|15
CASTLGQGGQQPQHF
TGTGCCAGTACCCTCGGACAGGGGGGTCAGCAGCCCCAGCATTTT
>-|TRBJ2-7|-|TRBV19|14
CATKKTATSYEQYF
TGTGCCACCAAGAAGACAGCTACATCCTACGAGCAGTACTTC
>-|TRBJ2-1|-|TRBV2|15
CASSSRGPSYNEQFF
TGTGCCAGCAGTTCCAGGGGCCCCTCCTACAATGAGCAGTTCTTC
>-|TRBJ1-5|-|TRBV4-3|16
CASSQDVSTPGQPQHF
TGCGCCAGCAGCCAAGATGTATCTACCCCGGGACAGCCCCAGCATTTT
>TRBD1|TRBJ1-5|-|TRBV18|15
CASSPRGQNNQPQHF
TGTGCCAGCTCACCCAGGGGACAGAACAATCAGCCCCAGCATTTT
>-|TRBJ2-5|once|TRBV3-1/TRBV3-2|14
CASSLRTVGETQYF
TGTGCCAGCAGCTTACGGACAGTCGGAGAGACCCAGTACTTC
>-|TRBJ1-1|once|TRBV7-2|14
CASSFWILVPEAFF
TGTGCCAGCAGCTTTTGGATCTTAGTTCCTGAAGCTTTCTTT
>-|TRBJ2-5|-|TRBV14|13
CASSQMVGETQYF
TGTGCCAGCAGCCAAATGGTTGGAGAGACCCAGTACTTC
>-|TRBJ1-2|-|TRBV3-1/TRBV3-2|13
CASSQEELYGYTF
TGTGCCAGCAGCCAAGAGGAACTATATGGCTACACCTTC
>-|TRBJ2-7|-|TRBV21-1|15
CASSTGLGAGNEQYF
TGTGCCAGCAGCACCGGACTTGGAGCGGGAAACGAGCAGTACTTC
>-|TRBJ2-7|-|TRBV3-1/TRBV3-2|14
CASSQVGRSYEQYF
TGTGCCAGCAGCCAAGTCGGCCGGTCCTACGAGCAGTACTTC
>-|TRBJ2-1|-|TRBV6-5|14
CASSYLDPAAEQFF
TGTGCCAGCAGTTACCTGGACCCCGCGGCGGAGCAGTTCTTC
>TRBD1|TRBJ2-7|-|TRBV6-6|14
CASSQGASHYEQYF
TGTGCCAGCAGTCAGGGGGCATCCCACTACGAGCAGTACTTC
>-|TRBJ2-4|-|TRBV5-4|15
CASNSGGGAKNIQYF
TGTGCCAGCAACTCAGGGGGGGGAGCCAAAAACATTCAGTACTTC
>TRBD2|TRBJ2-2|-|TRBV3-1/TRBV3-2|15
CASSLGLASTGELFF
TGTGCCAGCAGCCTGGGACTAGCAAGCACCGGGGAGCTGTTTTTT
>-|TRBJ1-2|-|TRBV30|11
CAWNTASGYTF
TGTGCCTGGAACACCGCTTCGGGCTACACCTTC
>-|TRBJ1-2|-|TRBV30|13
CAWGALFTSGYTF
TGTGCCTGGGGGGCCCTCTTTACGAGTGGCTACACCTTC